This T cell receptor beta chain was documented in a study of blood T cell repertoires in COVID-19. Generated by immunoSEQ multiplex PCR, the TCRdb table keeps only in-frame clones and is missing some. The sample consists of about 410,000 clones, about nine tenths of them appearing once. Trimming left V 2 bases short and J 1 base short, with 17 bases between. CDR1 and CDR2 (germline): KGHSH, LQKENI. The CDR3 spans 17 residues. Sequences were obtained from peripheral blood. J is TRBJ1-1 and V is TRBV18; D is perhaps TRBD1 (5 bases). The clonotype was recovered from a woman in her thirties with active or convalescent COVID-19. The CDR3 loop reads CASSPTRVGTGNTEAFF. In DNA form, the CDR3 reads TGTGCCAGCTCACCAACGAGGGTTGGGACTGGGAACACTGAAGCTTTCTTT.